This T cell receptor beta chain emerged from a study of human T cells and chemical hapten exposure. The overall study: Minor volume differences among pooled libraries chiefly drove per-sample TCR yield variation.

TCRdb processed the RACE reads anew with MiXCR; each CDR3 protein has one entry. The sample consists of around 120,000 distinct CDR3 sequences, 12% to 15% of them appearing once. The CDR3 loop spans 14 amino acids. From germline, CDR1 is MNHEY and CDR2 SVGEGT. V dropped 5 bases and J dropped 0 bases, with 10 bases sitting between them. Time point of the sample: patch test 1, 2 weeks after DPC sensitization. Treatment noted: therapeutic diphenylcyclopropenone sensitization with weekly scalp DPC. Alopecia patients between 18 and 70 years old and suitable for DPC were used as donors. This receptor was identified in a man between 18 and 29 years old with alopecia areata. Some clones in this sample may be carry-over from other donors' samples. Sequenced material: whole blood, taken in connection with sensitization to the hapten diphenylcyclopropenone (DPC). This chain joins TRBV6-2 or TRBV6-3 and TRBJ1-1; D is perhaps TRBD1 (6 bases). DNA of the CDR3: TGTGCCAGCAGTCGGGACACCGTGAACACTGAAGCTTTCTTT. Amino acids: CASSRDTVNTEAFF.